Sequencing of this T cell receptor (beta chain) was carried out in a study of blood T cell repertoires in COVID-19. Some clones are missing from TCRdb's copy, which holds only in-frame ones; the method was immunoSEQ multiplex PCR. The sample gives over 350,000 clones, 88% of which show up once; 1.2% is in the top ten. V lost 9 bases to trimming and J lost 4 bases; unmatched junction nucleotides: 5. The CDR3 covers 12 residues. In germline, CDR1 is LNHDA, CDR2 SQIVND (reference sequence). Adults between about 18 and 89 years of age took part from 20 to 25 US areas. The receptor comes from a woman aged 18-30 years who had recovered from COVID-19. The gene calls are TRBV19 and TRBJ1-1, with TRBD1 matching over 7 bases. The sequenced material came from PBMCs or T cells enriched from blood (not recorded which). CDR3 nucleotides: TGTGCCAGCCGGTCAGGGGGCACTGAAGCTTTCTTT. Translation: CASRSGGTEAFF.